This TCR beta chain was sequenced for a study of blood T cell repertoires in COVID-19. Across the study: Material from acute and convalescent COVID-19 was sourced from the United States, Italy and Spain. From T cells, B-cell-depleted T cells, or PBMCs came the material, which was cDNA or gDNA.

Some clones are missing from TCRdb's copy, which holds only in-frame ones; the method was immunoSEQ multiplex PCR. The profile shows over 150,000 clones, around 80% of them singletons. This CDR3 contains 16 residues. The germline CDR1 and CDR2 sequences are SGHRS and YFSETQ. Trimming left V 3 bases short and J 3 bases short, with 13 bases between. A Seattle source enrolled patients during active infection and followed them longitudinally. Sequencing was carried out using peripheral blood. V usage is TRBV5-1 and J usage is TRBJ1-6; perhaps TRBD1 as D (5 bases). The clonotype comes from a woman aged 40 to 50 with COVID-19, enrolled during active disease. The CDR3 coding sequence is TGCGCCAGCAGCTGGGGCGACAGCTACTATAATTCACCCCTCCACTTT. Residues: CASSWGDSYYNSPLHF.